The T cell receptor beta chain described here comes from a study of radiation and T cells in renal cell carcinoma (dated by TCRdb to 2020 to 2021). Background on the whole study: TCR beta sequencing covered 50 to 55 samples in total, comprising approximately 26 tumors and roughly 27 peripheral blood samples. The last blood draw happened 4 weeks after radiation, timed to coincide with nephrectomy. A total of about 4 million unique CDR3 nucleotide sequences, encoding 2,500,000 or so unique CDR3 amino acid sequences, were found across all 53 samples.

A note on this clone: Its binding antigen is unknown. Within one base of it there is no much larger clone, and no base qualities were kept.

Following the manufacturer's recommendations, the immunoSEQ kit was used to generate TCR beta libraries from genomic DNA. Library preparation used a first multiplex PCR with proprietary primers, then a second PCR adding unique barcodes, with bead cleanups after each round. Each sample batch included a kit-provided positive control reaction and a negative control reaction. The final libraries underwent checking on an Agilent 4200 TapeStation D1000 ScreenTape, volumetric pooling, and quantification by qPCR. An Illumina NextSeq500 fitted with a MidOutput 150-cycle cartridge performed the sequencing, running 156 Read1 cycles and 15 Index1 cycles with the kit's custom primers. The pooled library was loaded at 0.75 to 1 pM, with an approximately 20% PhiX control spiked in. For the original study's pipeline: The vendor-processed data were analyzed in R, and a clonotype was defined as all T cells that share the same CDR3 nucleotide sequence. In the clone abundance analyses, frequencies were normalized to the 10,000 most abundant clones in each sample. Before analysis, public T cell clones were removed, and these numbered fewer than six per sample on average. Tumor-enriched and baseline blood-enriched clonotypes were defined by at least a 32-fold difference in abundance between compartments. Clonotypes expanded or contracted between blood time points were identified with a beta-binomial differential abundance model. The Baroni-Urbani and Buser coefficient was used to measure tumor-blood repertoire similarity, and groups were compared with two-tailed Wilcoxon tests in R. TCRdb retrieved this table from immuneACCESS and kept in-frame rearrangements only. Not all clones are present; in checked studies, unresolved V genes account for under half, and no reason is known for the remainder. V and J calls and clone size are copied from that table; D and trimming were computed from the DNA. Within this sample are 150,000 to 200,000 clones, with approximately 90% of them counted one time only. The ten largest clones take up about 11% of the sample.

Explained via the paper, the time point label denotes: blood 4 weeks post-SBRT, at nephrectomy. This specimen's treatment or condition label, per the study, means: 15 Gy SBRT to primary tumor, nephrectomy 4 weeks later. The samples were obtained from a clinical trial, where primary renal cell carcinomas were treated with 15 Gy stereotactic body radiation therapy and then removed by nephrectomy 4 weeks afterward. To track tumor-enriched clonotypes, serial peripheral blood was sampled from radiation-treated patients at baseline and at 2 weeks and 4 weeks after SBRT. Renal cell carcinoma with clear cell pathology was present in all patients. Genomic DNA for TCR sequencing was prepared using the QIAamp DNA Blood Mini Kit (Qiagen). The analyses included only samples that passed all quality control checks. What the work shows at the level of the full study, not this receptor alone: Changes in the blood repertoire were not tracked past 4 weeks after treatment. Because pretreatment tumor biopsies were not available, the study could not determine whether clonotypes were already present within the tumor at baseline. In blood, the top tumor clonotypes increased between baseline and 2 weeks post-radiation and then shrank by 4 weeks, which suggests that tumor-resident clones expanded only transiently. The single-armed trial design could not address effects of radiation dose or scheduling on the TCR repertoire.

The sequence came from a woman between 45 and 60 years old with renal cell carcinoma. The specimen was blood, collected from a patient whose treatment included radiotherapy and nephrectomy.

The CDR3 corresponds to CASSYSGTYSTDTQYF. The DNA is TGTGCCAGCTCTTACAGTGGGACATATAGCACAGATACGCAGTATTTT. The chain couples TRBV18 to TRBJ2-3; TRBD1 could be the D gene, as 6 bases match. CDR1 is given as KGHSH and CDR2 as LQKENI, both from the germline V gene. Measured from the cysteine to the phenylalanine, the CDR3 is 16 residues long. Left in the record is the CDR3 DNA by itself, 48 bases read in frame from the first base. The germline ends are 16 bases apart after V is trimmed by 6 bases and J by 0 bases. Extended through the reference TRBV18 and TRBJ2-3 proteins, this CDR3 yields the full variable domain: NAGVMQNPRHLVRRRGQEARLRCSPMKGHSHVYWYRQLPEEGLKFMVYLQKENIIDESGMPKERFSAEFPKEGPSILRIQQVVRGDSAAYFCASSYSGTYSTDTQYFGPGTRLTVL.